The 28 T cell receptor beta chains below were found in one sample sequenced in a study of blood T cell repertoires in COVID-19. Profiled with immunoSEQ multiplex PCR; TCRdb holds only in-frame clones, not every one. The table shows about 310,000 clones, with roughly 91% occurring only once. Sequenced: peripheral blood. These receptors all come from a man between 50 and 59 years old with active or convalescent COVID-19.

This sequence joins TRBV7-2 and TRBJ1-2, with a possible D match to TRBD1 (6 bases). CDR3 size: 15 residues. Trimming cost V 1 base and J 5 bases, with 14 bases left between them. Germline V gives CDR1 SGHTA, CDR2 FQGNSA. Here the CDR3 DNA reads TGTGCCAGCAGCTTAGTATCCCCAGGGGTATATGGCTACACCTTC. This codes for CASSLVSPGVYGYTF.

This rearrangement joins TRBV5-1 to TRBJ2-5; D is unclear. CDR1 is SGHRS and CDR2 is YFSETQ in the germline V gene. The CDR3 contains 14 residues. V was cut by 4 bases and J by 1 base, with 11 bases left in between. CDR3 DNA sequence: TGCGCCAGCAGCATCCGGGTTGGCCAAGAGACCCAGTACTTC. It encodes CASSIRVGQETQYF.

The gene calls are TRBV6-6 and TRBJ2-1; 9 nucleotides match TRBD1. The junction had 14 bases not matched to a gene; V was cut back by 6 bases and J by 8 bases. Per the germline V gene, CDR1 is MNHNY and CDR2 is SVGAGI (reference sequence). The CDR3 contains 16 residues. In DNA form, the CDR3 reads TGTGCCAGCAGCTTTACAGGGGGCCAAAGCGTCGATGAGCAGTTCTTC. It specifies CASSFTGGQSVDEQFF.

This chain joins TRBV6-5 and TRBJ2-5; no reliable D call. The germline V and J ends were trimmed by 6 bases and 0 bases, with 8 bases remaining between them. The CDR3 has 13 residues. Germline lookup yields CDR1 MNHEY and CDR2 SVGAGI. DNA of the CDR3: TGTGCCAGCAGGGGCCTAAACCAAGAGACCCAGTACTTC. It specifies CASRGLNQETQYF.

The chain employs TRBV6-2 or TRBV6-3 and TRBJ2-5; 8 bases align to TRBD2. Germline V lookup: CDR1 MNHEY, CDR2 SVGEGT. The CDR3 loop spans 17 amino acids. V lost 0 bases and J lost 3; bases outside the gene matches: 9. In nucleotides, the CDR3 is TGTGCCAGCAGTTACTCGGGGATTCGGCGGGGGGAAGAGACCCAGTACTTC. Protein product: CASSYSGIRRGEETQYF.

CDR3 loop: CASSEAGRQFF. CDR3 coding DNA: TGCGCCAGCAGCGAGGCGGGACGTCAGTTCTTC. This chain connects TRBV10-1 to TRBJ2-1; TRBD2 might be the D (6 bases). The CDR3 runs 11 residues. V was shortened by 6 bases and J by 13 bases, with 13 bases between the two germline ends. From germline, CDR1 is WNHNN and CDR2 SYGVQD (reference sequence).

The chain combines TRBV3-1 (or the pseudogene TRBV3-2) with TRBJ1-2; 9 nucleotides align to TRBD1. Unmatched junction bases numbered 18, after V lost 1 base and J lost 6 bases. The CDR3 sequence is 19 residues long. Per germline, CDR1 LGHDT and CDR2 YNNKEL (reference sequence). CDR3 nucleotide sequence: TGTGCCAGCAGCCAAGGGGACTACGGGACAGGGTCTACCGATGATGGCTACACCTTC. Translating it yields CASSQGDYGTGSTDDGYTF.

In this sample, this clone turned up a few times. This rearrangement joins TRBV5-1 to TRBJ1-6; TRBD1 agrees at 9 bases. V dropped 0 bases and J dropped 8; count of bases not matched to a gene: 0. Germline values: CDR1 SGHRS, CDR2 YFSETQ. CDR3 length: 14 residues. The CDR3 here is CASSLGTGDSPLHF. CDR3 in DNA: TGCGCCAGCAGCTTGGGGACAGGGGATTCACCCCTCCACTTT.

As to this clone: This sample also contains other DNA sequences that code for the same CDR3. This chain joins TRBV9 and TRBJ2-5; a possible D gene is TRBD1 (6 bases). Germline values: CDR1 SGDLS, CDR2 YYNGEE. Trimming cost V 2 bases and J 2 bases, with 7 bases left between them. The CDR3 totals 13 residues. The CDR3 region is CASSVGQQETQYF. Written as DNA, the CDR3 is TGTGCCAGCAGCGTCGGACAGCAAGAGACCCAGTACTTC.

In DNA, the CDR3 is TGTGCCTGGAGAGGAAAGATCCGCGGCACTGAAGCTTTCTTT. Translated, it gives CAWRGKIRGTEAFF. The chain has TRBV30 and TRBJ1-1, with unresolved D. The V end lost 3 bases, the J end lost 4 bases, and 15 bases lay between the germline ends. This CDR3 is 14 amino acids long. CDR1 GTSNPN and CDR2 SVGIG come from the germline V gene (reference sequence).

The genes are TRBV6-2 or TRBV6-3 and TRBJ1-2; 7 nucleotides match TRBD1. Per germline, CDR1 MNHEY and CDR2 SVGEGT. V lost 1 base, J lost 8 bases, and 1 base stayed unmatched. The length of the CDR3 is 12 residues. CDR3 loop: CASSYYRGGYTF. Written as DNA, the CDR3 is TGTGCCAGCAGTTACTACAGGGGCGGCTACACCTTC.

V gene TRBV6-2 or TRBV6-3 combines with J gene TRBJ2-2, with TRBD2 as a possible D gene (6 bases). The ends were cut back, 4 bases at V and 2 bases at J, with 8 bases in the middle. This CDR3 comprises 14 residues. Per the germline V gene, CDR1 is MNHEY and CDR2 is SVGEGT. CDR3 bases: TGTGCCAGCAGTTCCGGGACTAACACCGGGGAGCTGTTTTTT. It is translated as CASSSGTNTGELFF.

In DNA, the CDR3 is TGTGCCAGCAGCATAGACAACCTCTATGGCTACACCTTC. Translated, it gives CASSIDNLYGYTF. The chain is built from TRBV11-1 and TRBJ1-2; no clear D gene. The germline V and J ends were trimmed by 5 bases and 4 bases, with 11 bases remaining between them. Germline lookup yields CDR1 SGHAT and CDR2 FQDESV (reference sequence). CDR3 size: 13 residues.

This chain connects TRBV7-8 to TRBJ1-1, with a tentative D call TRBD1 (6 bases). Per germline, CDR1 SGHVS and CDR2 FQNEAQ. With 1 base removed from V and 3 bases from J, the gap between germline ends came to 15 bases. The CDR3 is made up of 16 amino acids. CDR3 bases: TGTGCCAGCAGCTTAGGATCAGGGGCAAGATACACTGAAGCTTTCTTT. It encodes CASSLGSGARYTEAFF.

CDR3: CASSRTSGGTAGELFF. The CDR3 DNA reads as TGCGCCAGCAGCCGGACTAGCGGGGGAACGGCCGGGGAGCTGTTTTTT. The gene calls are TRBV5-1 and TRBJ2-2; TRBD2 agrees at 13 bases. The CDR3 contains 16 residues. In germline, CDR1 is SGHRS, CDR2 YFSETQ. The ends lost 4 bases at V and 6 bases at J; junction bases unmatched: 6.

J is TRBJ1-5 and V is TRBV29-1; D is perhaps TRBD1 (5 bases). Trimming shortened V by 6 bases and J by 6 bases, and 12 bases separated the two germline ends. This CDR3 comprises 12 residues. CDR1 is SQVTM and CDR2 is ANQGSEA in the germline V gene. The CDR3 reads CSVKGNGQPQHF. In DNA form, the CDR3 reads TGCAGCGTCAAGGGGAACGGTCAGCCCCAGCATTTT.

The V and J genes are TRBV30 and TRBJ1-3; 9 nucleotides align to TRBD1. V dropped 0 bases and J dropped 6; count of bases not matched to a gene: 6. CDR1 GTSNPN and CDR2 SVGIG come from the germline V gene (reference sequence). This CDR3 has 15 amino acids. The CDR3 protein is CAWSVTGTGINTIYF. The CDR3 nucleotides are TGTGCCTGGAGTGTAACCGGGACAGGGATAAACACCATATATTTT.

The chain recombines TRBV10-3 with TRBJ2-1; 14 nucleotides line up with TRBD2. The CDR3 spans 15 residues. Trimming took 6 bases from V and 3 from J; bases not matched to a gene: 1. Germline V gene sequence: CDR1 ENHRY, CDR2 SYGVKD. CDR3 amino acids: CAIRTSGRGYNEQFF. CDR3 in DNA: TGTGCCATCAGGACTAGCGGGAGGGGCTACAATGAGCAGTTCTTC.

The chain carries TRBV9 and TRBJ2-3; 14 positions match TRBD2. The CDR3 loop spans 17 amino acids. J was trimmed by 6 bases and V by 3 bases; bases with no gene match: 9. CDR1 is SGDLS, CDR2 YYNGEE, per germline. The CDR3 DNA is TGTGCCAGCAGCGCCCGACTAGCGGGAGGGCCAGGGGATACGCAGTATTTT. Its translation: CASSARLAGGPGDTQYF.

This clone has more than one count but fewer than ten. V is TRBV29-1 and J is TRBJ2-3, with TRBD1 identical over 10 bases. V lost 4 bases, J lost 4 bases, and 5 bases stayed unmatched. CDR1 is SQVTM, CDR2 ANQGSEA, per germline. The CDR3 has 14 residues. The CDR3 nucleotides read TGCAGCGTTGGGGGGACAGGGGTTGCAGATACGCAGTATTTT. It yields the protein CSVGGTGVADTQYF.

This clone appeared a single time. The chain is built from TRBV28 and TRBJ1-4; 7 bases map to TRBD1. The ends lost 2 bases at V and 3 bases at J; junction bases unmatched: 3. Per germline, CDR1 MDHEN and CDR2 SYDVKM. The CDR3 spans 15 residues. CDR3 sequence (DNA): TGTGCCAGCAGTTTAATACAGGGGCCTAATGAAAAACTGTTTTTT. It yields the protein CASSLIQGPNEKLFF. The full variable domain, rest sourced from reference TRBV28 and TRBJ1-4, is DVKVTQSSRYLVKRTGEKVFLECVQDMDHENMFWYRQDPGLGLRLIYFSYDVKMKEKGDIPEGYSVSREKKERFSLILESASTNQTSMYLCASSLIQGPNEKLFFGSGTQLSVL.

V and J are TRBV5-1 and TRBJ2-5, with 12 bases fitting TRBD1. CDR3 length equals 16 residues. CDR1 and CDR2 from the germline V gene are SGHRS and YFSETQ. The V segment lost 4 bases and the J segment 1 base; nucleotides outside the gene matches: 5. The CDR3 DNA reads TGCGCCAGCAGCCTTGGGACAGGGGGCTTCCAAGAGACCCAGTACTTC. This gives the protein CASSLGTGGFQETQYF.

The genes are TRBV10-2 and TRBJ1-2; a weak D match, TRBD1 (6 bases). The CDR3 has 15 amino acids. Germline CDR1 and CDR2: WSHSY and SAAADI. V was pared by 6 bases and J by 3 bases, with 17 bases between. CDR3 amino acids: CASRPGHGADYGYTF. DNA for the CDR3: TGCGCCAGCAGGCCGGGACATGGGGCTGACTATGGCTACACCTTC.

The CDR3 loop reads CAWSARDRDAEAFF. The CDR3 DNA sequence: TGTGCCTGGAGTGCCCGAGACAGGGACGCTGAAGCTTTCTTT. The rearrangement links TRBV30 to TRBJ1-1, with 7 positions matching TRBD1. V lost 1 base to trimming and J lost 6 bases; unmatched junction nucleotides: 8. The germline V gene encodes CDR1 GTSNPN and CDR2 SVGIG (reference sequence). The CDR3 sequence is 14 residues long.

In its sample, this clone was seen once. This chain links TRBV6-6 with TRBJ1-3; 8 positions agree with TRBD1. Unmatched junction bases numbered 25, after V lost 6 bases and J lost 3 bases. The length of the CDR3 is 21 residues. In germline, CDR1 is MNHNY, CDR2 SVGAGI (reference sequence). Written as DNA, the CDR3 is TGTGCCAGCAGCAACCGGCGAACGGGGCAAGGGACAGGCAAAAGTGGAAACACCATATATTTT. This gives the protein CASSNRRTGQGTGKSGNTIYF.

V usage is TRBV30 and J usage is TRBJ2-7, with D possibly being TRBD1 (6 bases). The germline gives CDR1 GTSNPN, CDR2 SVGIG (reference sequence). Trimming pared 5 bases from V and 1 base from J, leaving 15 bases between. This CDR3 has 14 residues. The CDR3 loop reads CAWRQASPSYEQYF. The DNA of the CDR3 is TGTGCCTGGCGACAGGCCTCCCCATCCTACGAGCAGTACTTC.

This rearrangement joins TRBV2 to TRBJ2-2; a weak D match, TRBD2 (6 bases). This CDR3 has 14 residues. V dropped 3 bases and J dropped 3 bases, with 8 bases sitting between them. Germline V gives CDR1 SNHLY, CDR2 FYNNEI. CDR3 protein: CASSDSGYTGELFF. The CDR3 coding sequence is TGTGCCAGCAGTGATAGCGGCTACACCGGGGAGCTGTTTTTT.

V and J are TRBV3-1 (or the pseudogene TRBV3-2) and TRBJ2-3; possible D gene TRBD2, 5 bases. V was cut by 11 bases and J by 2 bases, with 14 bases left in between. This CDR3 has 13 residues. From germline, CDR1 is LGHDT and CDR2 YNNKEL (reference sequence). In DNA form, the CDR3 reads TGTGCCTCAATCTCCCGGGACACAGATACGCAGTATTTT. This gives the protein CASISRDTDTQYF.